This T cell receptor beta chain was recorded in a study of blood T cells in healthy people across ages. Study-wide results and caveats: More naive CD4+ cells and higher diversity were found in long-lived than in aged donors.

Between the trimmed V and J ends, which lost 3 bases and 2 bases, there was a span of 16 bases. The CDR3 has 15 amino acids. Per germline, CDR1 SQVTM and CDR2 ANQGSEA. In terms of origin and age, donors were healthy Caucasian individuals from Russia aged about 6 to 95. Primed by a sample-barcoded 5' primer and a J-beta primer mix, a second PCR proceeded for roughly 7 to 12 cycles. Each cDNA molecule received a tag from a template-switch adaptor that had 12 random nucleotides. TCRdb recomputed calls from the 5' RACE reads with MiXCR, one row per CDR3 protein. The sample shows about 830,000 distinct CDR3 sequences, 62% of them seen only once. A word on this clonotype: Its antigen remains unidentified.

The chain has TRBV29-1 and TRBJ1-2, with a possible D match to TRBD1 (5 bases). The TCR originated in a man aged 30 to 45 in good health. The sequenced material came from blood. Here the CDR3 reads CSVERAGWKNYGYTF. The CDR3 DNA follows: TGCAGCGTTGAGAGAGCAGGGTGGAAGAACTATGGCTACACCTTC.